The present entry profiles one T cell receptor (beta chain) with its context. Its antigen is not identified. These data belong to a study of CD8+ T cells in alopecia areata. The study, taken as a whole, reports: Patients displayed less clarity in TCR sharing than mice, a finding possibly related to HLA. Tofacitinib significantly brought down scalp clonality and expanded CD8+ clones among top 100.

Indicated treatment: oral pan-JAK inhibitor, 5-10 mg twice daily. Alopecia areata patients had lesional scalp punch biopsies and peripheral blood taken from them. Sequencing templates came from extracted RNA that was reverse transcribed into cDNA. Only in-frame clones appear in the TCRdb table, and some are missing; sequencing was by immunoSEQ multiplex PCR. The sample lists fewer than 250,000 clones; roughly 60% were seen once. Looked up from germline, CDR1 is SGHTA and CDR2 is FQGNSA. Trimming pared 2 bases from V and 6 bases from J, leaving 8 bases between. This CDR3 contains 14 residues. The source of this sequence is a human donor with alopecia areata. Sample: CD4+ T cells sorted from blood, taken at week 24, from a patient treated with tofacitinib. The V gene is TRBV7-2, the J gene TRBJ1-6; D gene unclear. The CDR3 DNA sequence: TGTGCCAGCAGCTTATTAGTCCGTAATTCACCCCTCCACTTT. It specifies CASSLLVRNSPLHF. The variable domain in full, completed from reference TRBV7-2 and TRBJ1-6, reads GAGVSQSPSNKVTEKGKDVELRCDPISGHTALYWYRQSLGQGLEFLIYFQGNSAPDKSGLPSDRFSAERTGGSVSTLTIQRTQQEDSAVYLCASSLLVRNSPLHFGNGTRLTVT.